Shown below are 7 T cell receptor beta chains from a single sample sequenced in a study of cytomegalovirus exposure and HLA in healthy donors (dated by TCRdb to 2015 to 2018). Preparation of the library involved the immunoSEQ multiplex PCR assay. For the multiplex PCR, a mixture combining 60 forward primers for TCR Vbeta segments and 13 reverse primers for TCR Jbeta segments was used. TCRdb mirrors the immuneACCESS table, restricted to in-frame sequences. Some clones are absent from its copies; in checked studies, under half trace to an unresolved V gene, and the reason for the others is unknown. This sample is represented by some 150,000 clones; around three quarters of them were singletons. The ten largest clones take up approximately 2.3% of the sample. Sequenced material: PBMCs. Source of these receptors: a man aged 25 to 45 in good health and CMV-seronegative.

The rearrangement joins TRBV28 to TRBJ1-1; 10 bases are a match to TRBD1. Germline assignment: CDR1 MDHEN and CDR2 SYDVKM. The CDR3 runs to 15 residues. With 6 bases clipped from V and 4 bases from J, the junction kept 8 bases outside the gene matches. The CDR3 bases are TGTGCCAGCAGCTTCTACCGGGACAGGGGCACTGAAGCTTTCTTT. It codes for CASSFYRDRGTEAFF.

The chain joins TRBV27 to TRBJ2-1; D is ambiguous. Germline V gene lookup returns CDR1 MNHEY and CDR2 SMNVEV (reference sequence). The CDR3 totals 14 residues. Between the trimmed V and J ends, which lost 0 bases and 5 bases, there was a span of 8 bases. The CDR3 protein is CASSLSGTHNEQFF. CDR3 bases: TGTGCCAGCAGTTTATCGGGCACCCACAATGAGCAGTTCTTC.

This sequence joins TRBV5-1 and TRBJ1-3, with D possibly matching TRBD1 (6 bases). CDR1 and CDR2 from the germline V gene are SGHRS and YFSETQ. The CDR3 is 15 amino acids. V lost 0 bases and J 2 bases, leaving 9 bases between the germline ends. Here the CDR3 reads CASSLVGATGNTIYF. The CDR3 coding sequence is TGCGCCAGCAGCTTGGTGGGGGCGACTGGAAACACCATATATTTT.

The chain employs TRBV5-1 and TRBJ1-1, with D unclear. CDR3 size: 14 residues. Germline CDR1 and CDR2: SGHRS and YFSETQ. The V end was cut by 1 base, the J end by 1 base, with 8 bases between. The CDR3 here is CASSLQSGNTEAFF. CDR3 bases: TGCGCCAGCAGCTTGCAATCCGGGAACACTGAAGCTTTCTTT.

The chain links TRBV6-4 to TRBJ1-1; 7 bases match TRBD1. V lost 5 bases and J lost 5; bases outside the gene matches: 5. The germline V gene encodes CDR1 MRHNA and CDR2 SNTAGT. There are 13 residues in the CDR3. The CDR3 here is CASSTGVRTEAFF. Written as DNA, the CDR3 is TGTGCCAGCAGTACAGGGGTGAGGACTGAAGCTTTCTTT.

The rearrangement uses TRBV5-1 and TRBJ1-4, with 9 bases matching TRBD1. There are 15 residues in the CDR3. Germline V CDR1 and CDR2: SGHRS, YFSETQ. V dropped 4 bases and J dropped 8; count of bases not matched to a gene: 9. The CDR3, as DNA: TGCGCCAGCAGCACGACCGGGACAGGGCACGAAAAACTGTTTTTT. It specifies CASSTTGTGHEKLFF.

The J gene is TRBJ2-3, the V gene TRBV5-8; D not resolved. Per germline, CDR1 SGHTS and CDR2 YDEGEE. This CDR3 comprises 13 residues. Trimming took off 2 bases at V and 2 bases at J, with 6 bases between the two ends. Here the CDR3 DNA reads TGTGCCAGCAGCTTCCTGTACACAGATACGCAGTATTTT. Its protein product is CASSFLYTDTQYF.